This T cell receptor beta chain was identified in a study of cytomegalovirus exposure and HLA in healthy donors. Study-level results: Per published reports, the classifier diagnosed cytomegalovirus status with high specificity and sensitivity.

Method: immunoSEQ multiplex PCR; TCRdb's copy keeps in-frame clones and lacks some. Of 150,000 to 200,000 clones listed, around 80% are singletons. Germline assignment: CDR1 KGHSH and CDR2 LQKENI. The V gene end was trimmed by 4 bases and the J gene end by 6 bases; junction bases not matched to a gene: 15. This CDR3 has 17 residues. A note on this clone: Antigen: not known.

Sequencing was carried out using PBMCs. The chain carries TRBV18 and TRBJ2-1, with 7 nucleotides matching TRBD2. This TCR came from a woman aged 25 to 39 in good health and CMV-seronegative. In nucleotides, the CDR3 is TGTGCCAGCTCACTACGCGGGAGCAGGGCCACACCCAATGAGCAGTTCTTC. As protein: CASSLRGSRATPNEQFF.